These 17 T cell receptor beta chains were sequenced from one sample in a study of persistence of HIV-infected CD4 T cells. No antigens are known for them. The stimulus was an HIV-1 Gag 15-mer peptide pool, about 1.1 ug/peptide/mL. Responding CD4+ T cells were sorted by upregulation of both CD40 ligand and CD69. This was the immunoSEQ version 4 assay in survey mode. Method: immunoSEQ multiplex PCR; TCRdb's copy keeps in-frame clones and lacks some. The sample holds under 35,000 clones, approximately 70% seen once. The input for sequencing was CD4+ T cells sorted from PBMCs after approximately 18-hour stimulation, taken from a patient who received antiretroviral therapy. The source is an adult man with HIV who was CMV-seropositive.

CDR3 DNA sequence: TGTGCCATCAGCCCAGGGACTAGCGGGGGCTACGAGCAGTACTTC. This translates into CAISPGTSGGYEQYF. The chain employs TRBV10-3 and TRBJ2-7, with TRBD2 identical over 14 bases. Trimming cost V 6 bases and J 3 bases; bases outside gene matches: 4. The CDR3 extends over 15 amino acids. Germline assignment: CDR1 ENHRY and CDR2 SYGVKD.

In DNA form, the CDR3 reads TGCGCCAGCAGCTTAGCGAACACCGGGGAGCTGTTTTTT. Its protein product is CASSLANTGELFF. The chain recombines TRBV5-1 with TRBJ2-2, with unresolved D. The germline V and J ends were trimmed by 2 bases and 0 bases, with 2 bases remaining between them. The germline V gene encodes CDR1 SGHRS and CDR2 YFSETQ. This CDR3 comprises 13 residues.

This clone has only a few counts. The chain uses TRBV2 and TRBJ1-5, with 7 bases lining up with TRBD1. Germline CDR1 is SNHLY and CDR2 is FYNNEI. V trimming: 1 base; J trimming: 4 bases; junction bases outside the gene matches: 7. This CDR3 is 16 amino acids long. The CDR3 protein is CASSEGRTGRNQPQHF. For the CDR3, the DNA is TGTGCCAGCAGTGAAGGGCGGACAGGAAGAAATCAGCCCCAGCATTTT.

The chain is built from TRBV3-1 (or the pseudogene TRBV3-2) and TRBJ1-1; 11 nucleotides align to TRBD1. Looked up from germline, CDR1 is LGHDT and CDR2 is YNNKEL (reference sequence). V was pared by 5 bases and J by 0 bases, with 11 bases of the junction left unmatched. The CDR3 sequence is 18 residues long. For the CDR3, the DNA is TGTGCCAGCAGCTTCTTCCGGGACAGGGGGGGGATGAACACTGAAGCTTTCTTT. Its translation: CASSFFRDRGGMNTEAFF.

The chain uses TRBV21-1 and TRBJ1-5; TRBD1, the table's D call, was not compared with the DNA. TRBV21-1 is given as a pseudogene. The CDR3 totals 18 residues. The CDR3: CASSKGGGHFFSNQPQHF. The CDR3 DNA reads TGTGCCAGCAGCAAAGGAGGGGGACACTTTTTTAGCAATCAGCCCCAGCATTTT.

This clone showed up just a few times. The sample contains more than one DNA sequence encoding this CDR3. The chain's CDR3 is CASSEGANYGYTF. CDR3 coding DNA: TGTGCCAGCAGTGAAGGAGCTAACTATGGCTACACCTTC. The V gene is TRBV2, the J gene TRBJ1-2; the D is unclear. Germline V gene data show CDR1 as SNHLY and CDR2 as FYNNEI. This CDR3 is 13 amino acids long. V gave up 1 base and J gave up 0 bases, with 3 bases separating them.

V and J are TRBV6-5 and TRBJ1-6; 8 nucleotides align to TRBD1. From germline, CDR1 is MNHEY and CDR2 SVGAGI. CDR3 length: 15 amino acids. With 7 bases clipped from V and 10 bases from J, the junction kept 12 bases outside the gene matches. The CDR3 DNA sequence: TGTGCCAGCATCCCCAGGGGGCCGTGGGGCTCACCCCTCCACTTT. As protein: CASIPRGPWGSPLHF.

The chain couples TRBV10-3 to TRBJ1-3; D is unresolved. The germline CDR1 and CDR2 sequences are ENHRY and SYGVKD. This CDR3 is 11 amino acids long. Trimming removed 11 bases from V and 0 bases from J, with 5 bases in between. For the CDR3, the DNA is TGTGCCTCGGGCTCTGGAAACACCATATATTTT. Translated: CASGSGNTIYF.

CDR3 residues: CASSSGTASNQPQHF. CDR3 coding DNA: TGTGCCAGCAGCTCTGGGACAGCCAGCAATCAGCCCCAGCATTTT. This chain uses TRBV7-9 with TRBJ1-5, with TRBD1 identical over 7 bases. With 4 bases clipped from V and 1 base from J, the junction kept 4 bases outside the gene matches. CDR3 size: 15 residues. The germline CDR1 and CDR2 sequences are SEHNR and FQNEAQ (reference sequence). The variable domain in full, with the rest retrieved from reference TRBV7-9 and TRBJ1-5, is DTGVSQNPRHKITKRGQNVTFRCDPISEHNRLYWYRQTLGQGPEFLTYFQNEAQLEKSRLLSDRFSAERPKGSFSTLEIQRTEQGDSAMYLCASSSGTASNQPQHFGDGTRLSIL.

The V gene is TRBV27, the J gene TRBJ1-4; TRBD1 matches 8 bases. The CDR3 runs 14 residues. Per the germline V gene, CDR1 is MNHEY and CDR2 is SMNVEV (reference sequence). With 3 bases clipped from V and 7 bases from J, the junction kept 4 bases outside the gene matches. CDR3 loop: CASSFQGAREKLFF. CDR3 bases: TGTGCCAGCAGTTTTCAGGGGGCACGTGAAAAACTGTTTTTT.

The chain links TRBV19 to TRBJ1-1, with no clear D. Germline CDR1 and CDR2: LNHDA and SQIVND (reference sequence). V was pared by 5 bases and J by 4 bases, with 14 bases between. This CDR3 has 14 amino acids. Here the CDR3 DNA reads TGTGCCAGTAGTCCCCAGACGAGCGGCACTGAAGCTTTCTTT. Its translation: CASSPQTSGTEAFF.

The chain combines TRBV6-7 with TRBJ1-5; 9 bases fit TRBD1. TRBV6-7 falls under the ORF class, with uncertain function. This CDR3 is built from 18 residues. The V and J ends lost 0 bases and 3 bases, in that order; junction bases with no gene match: 9. The CDR3 DNA reads TGTGCCAGCAGTTACTCCGGGGACAGGGTAGATGACAATCAGCCCCAGCATTTT. This sequence encodes CASSYSGDRVDDNQPQHF.

This chain links TRBV6-5 with TRBJ1-2; TRBD1 matches 9 bases. With V trimmed by 5 bases and J by 8 bases, 9 bases remained unmatched. Looked up from germline, CDR1 is MNHEY and CDR2 is SVGAGI. This CDR3 region has 14 residues. This CDR3 is CASSRSGTGKGYTF. The CDR3 DNA reads as TGTGCCAGCAGTAGATCCGGGACAGGGAAAGGCTACACCTTC.

V usage is TRBV16 and J usage is TRBJ1-2, with TRBD1 matching over 7 bases. V trimming: 0 bases; J trimming: 6 bases; junction bases outside the gene matches: 7. The germline V gene has CDR1 KGHSY and CDR2 FQNENV. The CDR3 is made up of 15 amino acids. The CDR3 spells CASSQSGQAGDGYTF. Here the CDR3 DNA reads TGTGCCAGCAGCCAATCTGGACAGGCCGGAGATGGCTACACCTTC.

The chain is built from TRBV5-4 and TRBJ1-1; TRBD1 might be the D (5 bases). The CDR3 is 15 residues long. Trimming removed 0 bases at V and 4 bases at J, with 13 bases between. Germline assignment: CDR1 SGHNT and CDR2 YYREEE (reference sequence). The CDR3 coding sequence is TGTGCCAGCAGCTTGGTTGGCAGGGCATCCACTGAAGCTTTCTTT. Translated: CASSLVGRASTEAFF. The full variable domain, with the rest looked up from reference TRBV5-4 and TRBJ1-1, is ETGVTQSPTHLIKTRGQQVTLRCSSQSGHNTVSWYQQALGQGPQFIFQYYREEENGRGNFPPRFSGLQFPNYSSELNVNALELDDSALYLCASSLVGRASTEAFFGQGTRLTVV.

The chain links TRBV21-1 to TRBJ2-1; TRBD2 was called by the table and not checked on the DNA. TRBV21-1 is annotated as a pseudogene. The CDR3 runs to 15 residues. The CDR3 coding sequence is TGTGCCAGCAGCAAATGGCGGTGCTCCTACAATGAGCAGTTCTTC. Amino acid sequence: CASSKWRCSYNEQFF.

The gene calls are TRBV2 and TRBJ1-5; D gene unclear. Germline V gene sequence: CDR1 SNHLY, CDR2 FYNNEI. Trimming removed 3 bases at V and 3 bases at J, with 9 bases between. The CDR3 spans 14 residues. The CDR3 spells CASSDSSFNQPQHF. The DNA of the CDR3 is TGTGCCAGCAGTGATAGTAGCTTCAATCAGCCCCAGCATTTT. Supplemented by reference TRBV2 and TRBJ1-5, the full variable domain reads EPEVTQTPSHQVTQMGQEVILRCVPISNHLYFYWYRQILGQKVEFLVSFYNNEISEKSEIFDDQFSVERPDGSNFTLKIRSTKLEDSAMYFCASSDSSFNQPQHFGDGTRLSIL.